This TCR beta chain was found in a study of regulatory T cells in long-lasting Graves disease. Study at large: Treatment with antithyroid drugs for over 5 years, together with positive TSH receptor antibodies, meant persistent Graves' disease. Overall study findings and caveats: Among samples with persistent disease, TRBV28, TRBJ1-2 and TRBJ2-5 were favored.

This CDR3 is built from 15 residues. The germline gives CDR1 MNHNS, CDR2 SASEGT. After removal of 6 bases from V and 0 bases from J, the junction contained 3 bases not matched to a gene. Notes on this clonotype: Its specificity is not known. Since a much larger clone is just one base distant, this may be a read error.

The sample's time point: persistent/refractory GD, antithyroid drugs over 5 years with positive TRAb. Isolated PBMC RNA provided the starting material for the TCR library. Building of the TCR beta libraries involved iRepertoire HTBI primers and Arm-PCR of CDR3 regions. TCRdb reanalysed the multiplex PCR reads using MiXCR and keeps one entry per CDR3 protein. Here the sample spans 400,000 to 500,000 distinct CDR3 sequences, around 20% being singletons. This specimen consisted of peripheral blood mononuclear cells (PBMCs), obtained when the disease was refractory, from a patient treated with antithyroid drugs. This receptor was obtained from a female donor with Graves disease. This chain links TRBV6-1 with TRBJ2-2, with 8 bases that match TRBD2. CDR3 in amino acids: CASRIAGTNTGELFF. The CDR3 region has the DNA TGTGCCAGCAGGATAGCGGGGACGAACACCGGGGAGCTGTTTTTT.